Shown below are 28 T cell receptor beta chains from a single sample sequenced in a study of a mutant IDH1 vaccine in newly diagnosed glioma. Generated by immunoSEQ multiplex PCR, the TCRdb table keeps only in-frame clones and is missing some. The sample shows around 57,000 clones, less than 90% of them seen only once. These receptors have no known antigen. Time point noted: week 35, safety follow-up. Vaccine doses each comprised 300 ug of mutant IDH1 20-mer peptide, with topical imiquimod. Sequenced material: PBMCs, taken from a glioma patient whose treatment included an IDH1 peptide vaccine. The receptor source for this set is a young man with glioma.

The chain couples TRBV27 to TRBJ2-5; perhaps TRBD1 as D (5 bases). Trimming pared 7 bases from V and 5 bases from J, leaving 11 bases between. This CDR3 is built from 12 residues. The germline CDR1 and CDR2 sequences are MNHEY and SMNVEV (reference sequence). The CDR3 reads CASKSRAETQYF. The DNA of the CDR3 is TGTGCCAGCAAATCCAGGGCCGAGACCCAGTACTTC.

The DNA of the CDR3 is TGTGCCAGCAGCTTCCGTCAGGGGCTGTACAATGAGCAGTTCTTC. Its translation: CASSFRQGLYNEQFF. The genes are TRBV7-6 and TRBJ2-1; tentative D call: TRBD1 (6 bases). V was shortened by 3 bases and J by 4 bases, with 13 bases between the two germline ends. CDR1 and CDR2 (germline): SGHVS, FNYEAQ. The CDR3 is made up of 15 amino acids.

V is TRBV6-1 and J is TRBJ2-2; 7 positions match TRBD1. Trimming removed 6 bases from V and 2 bases from J; junction bases left unmatched: 3. The CDR3 length is 14 residues. The V gene's germline CDR1 is MNHNS and CDR2 SASEGT. The CDR3: CASSGQANTGELFF. In DNA form, the CDR3 reads TGTGCCAGCAGCGGACAGGCCAACACCGGGGAGCTGTTTTTT.

The chain links TRBV2 to TRBJ2-1; 10 bases are a match to TRBD1. CDR1 SNHLY and CDR2 FYNNEI come from the germline V gene. Trimming took 7 bases from V and 5 from J; bases not matched to a gene: 14. This CDR3 has 17 residues. Here the CDR3 reads CASNNRDRGLRNNEQFF. CDR3 bases: TGTGCCAGCAACAACCGGGACAGGGGTCTTAGGAACAATGAGCAGTTCTTC.

This chain uses TRBV19 with TRBJ2-1; tentatively, D is TRBD1 (5 bases). Germline CDR1 LNHDA, CDR2 SQIVND (reference sequence). With 3 bases removed from V and 8 bases from J, the gap between germline ends came to 11 bases. The CDR3 extends over 13 amino acids. As DNA, the CDR3 is TGTGCCAGTAGTATTAGGGGTTACGATGAGCAGTTCTTC. Translation gives CASSIRGYDEQFF. The full variable domain, with the rest looked up from reference TRBV19 and TRBJ2-1, is DGGITQSPKYLFRKEGQNVTLSCEQNLNHDAMYWYRQDPGQGLRLIYYSQIVNDFQKGDIAEGYSVSREKKESFPLTVTSAQKNPTAFYLCASSIRGYDEQFFGPGTRLTVL.

V and J are TRBV11-2 and TRBJ2-1; D is undetermined. Trimming shortened V by 1 base and J by 0 bases, and 13 bases separated the two germline ends. Germline loops: CDR1 SGHAT, CDR2 FQNNGV. The CDR3 extends over 17 amino acids. CDR3 in DNA: TGTGCCAGCAGCTTAGCTCCCGGAAAAAGCTCCTACAATGAGCAGTTCTTC. Its translation: CASSLAPGKSSYNEQFF. Looking up the rest from reference TRBV11-2 and TRBJ2-1 gives the full variable domain: EAGVAQSPRYKIIEKRQSVAFWCNPISGHATLYWYQQILGQGPKLLIQFQNNGVVDDSQLPKDRFSAERLKGVDSTLKIQPAKLEDSAVYLCASSLAPGKSSYNEQFFGPGTRLTVL.

V is TRBV7-9 and J is TRBJ1-4; 7 nucleotides match TRBD1. This CDR3 comprises 14 residues. V trimming: 5 bases; J trimming: 7 bases; junction bases outside the gene matches: 7. Looked up from germline, CDR1 is SEHNR and CDR2 is FQNEAQ (reference sequence). CDR3 bases: TGTGCCAGCAGCCATCCCGGGACAGTTGAAAAACTGTTTTTT. Translated, it gives CASSHPGTVEKLFF.

This clone was recorded once. This chain connects TRBV18 to TRBJ2-2; a weak D match, TRBD2 (5 bases). Trimming removed 6 bases from V and 5 bases from J, with 25 bases in between. Germline assignment: CDR1 KGHSH and CDR2 LQKENI. CDR3 length: 18 residues. This CDR3 is CASSHHRSRHTGTGELFF. The CDR3 nucleotides are TGTGCCAGCTCGCACCACCGGTCCAGGCACACGGGAACCGGGGAGCTGTTTTTT.

This sequence joins TRBV5-1 and TRBJ1-1; a possible D gene is TRBD1 (5 bases). Trimming shortened V by 4 bases and J by 1 base, and 14 bases separated the two germline ends. The CDR3 sequence is 15 residues long. Per the germline V gene, CDR1 is SGHRS and CDR2 is YFSETQ. DNA of the CDR3: TGCGCCAGCAGCCGTCCAGTGGGGGGGAACACTGAAGCTTTCTTT. Amino acids: CASSRPVGGNTEAFF.

The DNA of the CDR3 is TGTGCCAGTAGCCCTTTAGGAAGTAGAGGGGCAATTGAGCAGTTCTTC. Protein sequence: CASSPLGSRGAIEQFF. The V gene is TRBV19, the J gene TRBJ2-1; D possibly matches TRBD1 or TRBD2 (5 bases each). CDR3 length: 16 residues. The V and J ends lost 6 bases and 9 bases respectively, with 24 bases between them. From germline, CDR1 is LNHDA and CDR2 SQIVND (reference sequence).

J is TRBJ1-1 and V is TRBV7-9, with D possibly TRBD1 on 5 matching bases. The CDR3 has 11 amino acids. V lost 5 bases to trimming and J lost 4 bases, with 5 bases between them. Per germline, CDR1 SEHNR and CDR2 FQNEAQ (reference sequence). Here the CDR3 reads CASSDSTEAFF. CDR3 in DNA: TGTGCCAGCAGCGACAGCACTGAAGCTTTCTTT.

The chain employs TRBV2 and TRBJ1-2; perhaps TRBD1 as D (5 bases). The CDR3 extends over 14 amino acids. CDR1 SNHLY and CDR2 FYNNEI come from the germline V gene. Deletions cut 6 bases from V and 4 bases from J, with 15 bases between. CDR3 in amino acids: CASSPTATGYGYTF. Here the CDR3 DNA reads TGTGCCAGCAGCCCGACAGCCACCGGCTATGGCTACACCTTC.

The chain uses TRBV2 and TRBJ1-4, with 9 bases aligning to TRBD1. Germline CDR1 and CDR2: SNHLY and FYNNEI. Trimming took 6 bases from V and 1 from J; bases not matched to a gene: 6. This CDR3 comprises 16 residues. CDR3 sequence (DNA): TGTGCCAGCAGGTCCGGGACAGGGCGAACTAATGAAAAACTGTTTTTT. Encoded protein: CASRSGTGRTNEKLFF. Filled out from reference TRBV2 and TRBJ1-4, the complete variable domain reads EPEVTQTPSHQVTQMGQEVILRCVPISNHLYFYWYRQILGQKVEFLVSFYNNEISEKSEIFDDQFSVERPDGSNFTLKIRSTKLEDSAMYFCASRSGTGRTNEKLFFGSGTQLSVL.

Only one count was recorded for this clone. J is TRBJ2-1 and V is TRBV5-1, with 12 bases that match TRBD1. CDR1 is SGHRS and CDR2 is YFSETQ in the germline V gene. With V trimmed by 0 bases and J by 5 bases, 3 bases remained unmatched. The length of the CDR3 is 16 residues. CDR3 sequence (DNA): TGCGCCAGCAGCTTGGATGGGACAGGGGGCAACAATGAGCAGTTCTTC. This translates into CASSLDGTGGNNEQFF.

The genes are TRBV5-1 and TRBJ1-4; 7 bases align to TRBD1. The CDR3 contains 17 residues. Losses at the gene ends were 3 bases for V and 3 bases for J; bases not matched to a gene: 11. The V gene's germline CDR1 is SGHRS and CDR2 YFSETQ. The CDR3 nucleotides read TGCGCCAGCAGCTGGGCCCAAGGGACAGACTCTAATGAAAAACTGTTTTTT. As protein: CASSWAQGTDSNEKLFF. The complete variable domain, with remaining parts taken from reference TRBV5-1 and TRBJ1-4, reads KAGVTQTPRYLIKTRGQQVTLSCSPISGHRSVSWYQQTPGQGLQFLFEYFSETQRNKGNFPGRFSGRQFSNSRSEMNVSTLELGDSALYLCASSWAQGTDSNEKLFFGSGTQLSVL.

The CDR3 region has the DNA TGCAGCGTTGTCAGACCCCTGAACACTGAAGCTTTCTTT. Amino acid sequence: CSVVRPLNTEAFF. The chain joins TRBV29-1 to TRBJ1-1; the D is unclear. Per germline, CDR1 SQVTM and CDR2 ANQGSEA. Trimming pared 4 bases from V and 0 bases from J, leaving 9 bases between. The CDR3 totals 13 residues.

The rearrangement joins TRBV6-5 to TRBJ1-2; 7 bases match TRBD1. The CDR3 spans 14 residues. CDR1 is MNHEY, CDR2 SVGAGI, per germline. The junction had 7 bases not matched to a gene; V was cut back by 3 bases and J by 6 bases. CDR3 residues: CASSYKWGQNGYTF. In nucleotides, the CDR3 is TGTGCCAGCAGTTATAAATGGGGACAGAATGGCTACACCTTC.

The rearrangement uses TRBV15 and TRBJ1-1; no clear D. The germline V gene encodes CDR1 LNHNV and CDR2 YYDKDF (reference sequence). The CDR3 loop spans 12 amino acids. V was pared by 5 bases and J by 1 base, with 5 bases between. The CDR3 bases are TGTGCCACCAGCCCCGGGAACACTGAAGCTTTCTTT. Its protein product is CATSPGNTEAFF.

The chain joins TRBV12-2 to TRBJ2-7. TRBV12-2 is assigned pseudogene status. The CDR3 totals 15 residues. The CDR3: CASRLAEVGSYEQYF. The CDR3 coding sequence is TGTGCAAGTCGCTTAGCGGAAGTTGGCTCCTACGAGCAGTACTTC.

The chain joins TRBV30 to TRBJ2-7; tentatively, D is TRBD1 (5 bases). Germline V gives CDR1 GTSNPN, CDR2 SVGIG (reference sequence). Trimming removed 7 bases from V and 4 bases from J, with 17 bases in between. The CDR3 spans 13 residues. In DNA, the CDR3 is TGTGCCTCGGCCCACAGGTGGAGTTACGAGCAGTACTTC. This sequence encodes CASAHRWSYEQYF.

This clone was seen just once. The chain employs TRBV7-9 and TRBJ2-2; D unclear. V lost 8 bases, J lost 6 bases, and 10 bases lay in between. CDR1 and CDR2 (germline): SEHNR, FQNEAQ (reference sequence). This CDR3 has 12 amino acids. CDR3 residues: CASGLVAGELFF. DNA for the CDR3: TGTGCCAGCGGCCTGGTGGCCGGGGAGCTGTTTTTT.

This chain joins TRBV5-1 and TRBJ1-2; D not resolved. The CDR3 is made up of 15 amino acids. V lost 2 bases, J lost 7 bases, and 18 bases lay in between. The germline gives CDR1 SGHRS, CDR2 YFSETQ. CDR3 amino acids: CASSLGWQEARGYTF. DNA of the CDR3: TGCGCCAGCAGCTTAGGGTGGCAGGAGGCACGTGGCTACACCTTC.

This clone was seen only once. In DNA, the CDR3 is TGTGCCAGCAGCCTACGACTAACGGGGGTTCGAACCTACGAGCAGTACTTC. This gives the protein CASSLRLTGVRTYEQYF. The chain is built from TRBV5-4 and TRBJ2-7; weak D call: TRBD2 (6 bases). The CDR3 extends over 17 amino acids. V dropped 4 bases and J dropped 2 bases, with 22 bases sitting between them. Germline V gene sequence: CDR1 SGHNT, CDR2 YYREEE (reference sequence).

This clone showed up just a few times. Additional DNA sequences in this sample encode the identical CDR3. The chain has TRBV29-1 and TRBJ1-1, with D possibly TRBD1 on 6 matching bases. V lost 6 bases to trimming and J lost 5 bases, with 16 bases between them. CDR3 size: 13 residues. The germline V gene has CDR1 SQVTM and CDR2 ANQGSEA. This chain's CDR3 is CSVAQGGGTEAFF. Written as DNA, the CDR3 is TGCAGCGTCGCTCAGGGAGGGGGGACTGAAGCTTTCTTT.

The rearrangement uses TRBV19 and TRBJ1-5; 9 nucleotides match TRBD1. The CDR3 is 22 residues long. V dropped 0 bases and J dropped 6; count of bases not matched to a gene: 24. Germline-derived CDR1 and CDR2 are LNHDA and SQIVND (reference sequence). This CDR3 is CASSIDLRSFGTGKRFGQPQHF. CDR3 nucleotide sequence: TGTGCCAGTAGTATAGATCTCCGTTCTTTTGGGACAGGGAAGCGTTTTGGTCAGCCCCAGCATTTT. Full variable domain (outside the CDR3, taken from reference TRBV19 and TRBJ1-5): DGGITQSPKYLFRKEGQNVTLSCEQNLNHDAMYWYRQDPGQGLRLIYYSQIVNDFQKGDIAEGYSVSREKKESFPLTVTSAQKNPTAFYLCASSIDLRSFGTGKRFGQPQHFGDGTRLSIL.

The V call is TRBV19, the J call TRBJ2-7; weak D call: TRBD2 (6 bases). CDR1 is LNHDA and CDR2 is SQIVND in the germline V gene (reference sequence). V gave up 2 bases and J gave up 4 bases, with 15 bases separating them. The CDR3 length is 15 residues. The DNA of the CDR3 is TGTGCCAGTAGTATAAGTGCTAGGGGACTTTACGAGCAGTACTTC. Its protein is CASSISARGLYEQYF. Full variable domain (remainder filled in from reference TRBV19 and TRBJ2-7): DGGITQSPKYLFRKEGQNVTLSCEQNLNHDAMYWYRQDPGQGLRLIYYSQIVNDFQKGDIAEGYSVSREKKESFPLTVTSAQKNPTAFYLCASSISARGLYEQYFGPGTRLTVT.

The chain links TRBV14 to TRBJ2-1; weak D call: TRBD2 (5 bases). The CDR3 extends over 18 amino acids. V dropped 4 bases and J dropped 6 bases, with 25 bases sitting between them. In germline, CDR1 is SGHDN, CDR2 FVKESK. The CDR3 DNA follows: TGTGCCAGCAGCCCAGAGCCCCCGTGGGGTGGCGCGGGCAATGAGCAGTTCTTC. It encodes CASSPEPPWGGAGNEQFF.

V is TRBV27 and J is TRBJ1-6; 8 bases are shared with TRBD1. The CDR3 extends over 15 amino acids. Per the germline V gene, CDR1 is MNHEY and CDR2 is SMNVEV (reference sequence). After removal of 5 bases from V and 8 bases from J, the junction contained 8 bases not matched to a gene. CDR3 protein: CASSPRTGRYSPLHF. The CDR3 region has the DNA TGTGCCAGCAGTCCGCGGACAGGGAGATATTCACCCCTCCACTTT.